The 21 T cell receptor beta chains listed next were all sequenced from one sample in a study of blood T cell repertoires in COVID-19. Using immunoSEQ multiplex PCR, the repertoire was profiled, and TCRdb retains in-frame clones only, with some absent. The repertoire holds hundreds of thousands of clones, with 85% to 90% as singletons. Sequenced sample: peripheral blood. All receptors come from a woman aged 45 to 65 with COVID-19, enrolled during active disease.

The CDR3 coding sequence is TGTGCCAGCAGTCAATCTCGACTAGCGGGGGACGAGCAGTACTTC. Amino acid sequence: CASSQSRLAGDEQYF. V gene TRBV2 combines with J gene TRBJ2-7, with 12 nucleotides matching TRBD2. Germline V gives CDR1 SNHLY, CDR2 FYNNEI. J lost 5 bases, V lost 5 bases, and 7 bases had no gene match. There are 15 residues in the CDR3.

Written as DNA, the CDR3 is TGCGCCAGCAGCTCTATACCCCTTCCAGGGGTAGCAGATACGCAGTATTTT. It encodes CASSSIPLPGVADTQYF. This chain joins TRBV5-1 and TRBJ2-3; weak D call: TRBD1 (6 bases). V was trimmed by 3 bases and J by 4 bases, leaving 21 bases between them. From germline, CDR1 is SGHRS and CDR2 YFSETQ. The CDR3 sequence is 17 residues long.

The J gene is TRBJ1-1, the V gene TRBV5-1; D perhaps matches TRBD1 (6 bases). This CDR3 has 14 amino acids. Trimming pared 3 bases from V and 1 base from J, leaving 10 bases between. The germline V gene has CDR1 SGHRS and CDR2 YFSETQ. The CDR3 is CASSSGQPNTEAFF. The CDR3 region has the DNA TGCGCCAGCAGCTCAGGACAGCCGAACACTGAAGCTTTCTTT.

The chain couples TRBV4-1 to TRBJ2-2; possibly TRBD1 for D (7 bases). The CDR3 spans 14 residues. Germline CDR1 reads MGHRA; CDR2 reads YSYEKL. V was clipped by 6 bases and J by 4 bases, with 12 bases between them. The CDR3 here is CASRQQGGTGELFF. CDR3 DNA sequence: TGCGCCAGCAGGCAGCAGGGGGGCACCGGGGAGCTGTTTTTT.

This clone was detected a few times. The rearrangement joins TRBV11-2 to TRBJ1-3; D unclear. This CDR3 region has 15 residues. V was trimmed by 2 bases and J by 0 bases, leaving 8 bases between them. The V gene's germline CDR1 is SGHAT and CDR2 FQNNGV. In DNA, the CDR3 is TGTGCCAGCAGCTTATCGGTAGCCTCTGGAAACACCATATATTTT. This encodes CASSLSVASGNTIYF.

The rearrangement links TRBV15 to TRBJ1-2; TRBD1 is a possible D gene (5 bases). Trimming pared 3 bases from V and 2 bases from J, leaving 10 bases between. In germline, CDR1 is LNHNV, CDR2 YYDKDF (reference sequence). This CDR3 has 14 amino acids. The CDR3 region has the DNA TGTGCCACCAGCAGGCCAGGGCAGAACTATGGCTACACCTTC. It is translated as CATSRPGQNYGYTF.

This clone was counted between two and nine times. The gene calls are TRBV28 and TRBJ1-6; 9 bases agree with TRBD1. This CDR3 comprises 15 residues. V was clipped by 6 bases and J by 6 bases; unmatched bases: 6. The V gene's germline CDR1 is MDHEN and CDR2 SYDVKM. CDR3 loop: CASRRDRVGNSPLHF. CDR3 nucleotides: TGTGCCAGCAGAAGGGACAGGGTGGGTAATTCACCCCTCCACTTT.

The chain links TRBV9 to TRBJ2-7, with 7 nucleotides matching TRBD2. V lost 4 bases and J lost 5; bases outside the gene matches: 18. The CDR3 extends over 17 amino acids. The germline V gene encodes CDR1 SGDLS and CDR2 YYNGEE. The CDR3 loop is CASSPSREGRRPDEQYF. The DNA of the CDR3 is TGTGCCAGCAGCCCCTCTAGGGAGGGACGCCGTCCTGACGAGCAGTACTTC.

The V and J genes are TRBV12-5 and TRBJ2-1; 7 nucleotides match TRBD2. The CDR3 covers 15 residues. Germline V lookup: CDR1 LGHNT, CDR2 FRNRAP. The J segment lost 0 bases and the V segment lost 5 bases, leaving 4 bases of the junction unmatched. Here the CDR3 DNA reads TGTGCTAGTGGTGCCCGCGGGAGCTCCTACAATGAGCAGTTCTTC. This gives the protein CASGARGSSYNEQFF. Using reference TRBV12-5 and TRBJ2-1 for the parts outside the CDR3, the full variable domain is DARVTQTPRHKVTEMGQEVTMRCQPILGHNTVFWYRQTMMQGLELLAYFRNRAPLDDSGMPKDRFSAEMPDATLATLKIQPSEPRDSAVYFCASGARGSSYNEQFFGPGTRLTVL.

The genes are TRBV12-3 or TRBV12-4 and TRBJ1-4; D is ambiguous. The CDR3 spans 13 residues. The V end lost 6 bases, the J end lost 10 bases, and 15 bases lay between the germline ends. The CDR3: CASSTKAAGKLFF. The CDR3 DNA reads TGTGCCAGCAGCACCAAGGCCGCGGGAAAACTGTTTTTT.

This rearrangement joins TRBV5-8 to TRBJ2-1, with 8 bases identical to TRBD2. Losses at the gene ends were 2 bases for V and 4 bases for J; bases not matched to a gene: 2. CDR1 and CDR2 (germline): SGHTS, YDEGEE. The CDR3 sequence is 14 residues long. The CDR3 region has the DNA TGTGCCAGCAGCTTTAGCGGGGTTTACAATGAGCAGTTCTTC. It specifies CASSFSGVYNEQFF.

V is TRBV24-1 and J is TRBJ1-2, with 7 bases aligning to TRBD1. The CDR3 has 14 residues. V lost 4 bases to trimming and J lost 7 bases; unmatched junction nucleotides: 8. Germline V CDR1 and CDR2: KGHDR, SFDVKD. DNA for the CDR3: TGTGCCACCAGTGAACCCGACAGGGTCTCTGGCTACACCTTC. This gives the protein CATSEPDRVSGYTF.

The V gene is TRBV6-6, the J gene TRBJ2-7; TRBD2 might be the D (7 bases). V gave up 2 bases and J gave up 4 bases, with 12 bases separating them. This CDR3 has 14 amino acids. Germline V gene data show CDR1 as MNHNY and CDR2 as SVGAGI (reference sequence). The CDR3 region has the DNA TGTGCCAGCAGTTACGGGGGGGCGGAATACGAGCAGTACTTC. It specifies CASSYGGAEYEQYF.

This clone was seen just once. The chain uses TRBV5-5 and TRBJ1-1; D not resolved. CDR1 and CDR2 from the germline V gene are SGHKS and YYEKEE (reference sequence). The CDR3 consists of 13 residues. V lost 5 bases and J 0 bases, leaving 8 bases between the germline ends. CDR3 amino acids: CASSDGVNTEAFF. Here the CDR3 DNA reads TGTGCCAGCAGTGACGGAGTGAACACTGAAGCTTTCTTT.

The chain is built from TRBV5-1 and TRBJ2-5; 9 positions match TRBD2. Germline-derived CDR1 and CDR2 are SGHRS and YFSETQ. CDR3 length: 16 residues. Unmatched junction bases numbered 9, after V lost 2 bases and J lost 4 bases. The CDR3 DNA sequence: TGCGCCAGCAGCTTAAAGCGGGGGGAACTCGTAGAGACCCAGTACTTC. Its translation: CASSLKRGELVETQYF.

V usage is TRBV5-1 and J usage is TRBJ2-7; TRBD2 might be the D (5 bases). There are 13 residues in the CDR3. Trimming took 2 bases from V and 2 from J, leaving 8 bases between them. Looked up from germline, CDR1 is SGHRS and CDR2 is YFSETQ. The DNA for the CDR3 is TGCGCCAGCAGCTTCTCGGGAACCTACGAGCAGTACTTC. It translates to CASSFSGTYEQYF. Drawing the rest from reference TRBV5-1 and TRBJ2-7, the complete variable domain is KAGVTQTPRYLIKTRGQQVTLSCSPISGHRSVSWYQQTPGQGLQFLFEYFSETQRNKGNFPGRFSGRQFSNSRSEMNVSTLELGDSALYLCASSFSGTYEQYFGPGTRLTVT.

V usage is TRBV2 and J usage is TRBJ2-5, with D possibly being TRBD2 (6 bases). CDR1 is SNHLY and CDR2 is FYNNEI in the germline V gene. The germline V and J ends were trimmed by 1 base and 5 bases, with 14 bases remaining between them. The CDR3 extends over 15 amino acids. CDR3 loop: CASSEEGSEGETQYF. As DNA, the CDR3 is TGTGCCAGCAGTGAAGAAGGGTCGGAGGGGGAGACCCAGTACTTC.

The genes are TRBV27 and TRBJ1-2; D is unclear. Trimming removed 2 bases at V and 9 bases at J, with 10 bases between. The CDR3 length is 12 residues. The germline gives CDR1 MNHEY, CDR2 SMNVEV (reference sequence). The CDR3 bases are TGTGCCAGCAGTTTACCCGGGTCTAGCTACACCTTC. Translating it yields CASSLPGSSYTF.

The chain employs TRBV4-1 and TRBJ2-2; 7 nucleotides match TRBD2. The CDR3 is 14 residues long. The germline V gene encodes CDR1 MGHRA and CDR2 YSYEKL. V lost 6 bases and J lost 4; bases outside the gene matches: 5. The CDR3 loop is CASREGGATGELFF. The CDR3 DNA follows: TGCGCCAGCAGAGAGGGAGGGGCCACCGGGGAGCTGTTTTTT.

V and J are TRBV6-5 and TRBJ1-6; 8 bases agree with TRBD1. Germline CDR1 is MNHEY and CDR2 is SVGAGI. V shed 5 bases, J shed 7 bases, and the junction held 7 bases outside the gene matches. This CDR3 has 15 residues. The CDR3 DNA is TGTGCCAGCAGTCGGGACAGGCCTCTGAATTCACCCCTCCACTTT. Translating gives CASSRDRPLNSPLHF.

This rearrangement joins TRBV5-1 to TRBJ1-6; TRBD1 agrees at 7 bases. This CDR3 contains 13 residues. The ends lost 4 bases at V and 13 bases at J; junction bases unmatched: 8. CDR1 SGHRS and CDR2 YFSETQ come from the germline V gene. The CDR3 here is CASSDQGGGPLHF. CDR3 bases: TGCGCCAGCAGCGATCAGGGGGGTGGTCCCCTCCACTTT.